This paragraph reports one TCR delta chain. One base separates it from a far larger clone, so it is likely a read error. The CDR3 is 16 amino acids. Germline V gives CDR1 GEAIGNYY, CDR2 EKD. These data are taken from a study of gamma-delta chains in newborns, infants, children. TCRdb processed the reads again with the CATT caller. This sample has around 2,500 delta-chain clones, with 1% found just once. This sequence joins TRDV2 and TRDJ1; TRDD3 agrees at 13 bases. The clonotype was recovered from a child who was a newborn, infant or young child, either healthy, febrile or measles-vaccinated (not recorded which). The sample was blood. The CDR3 DNA sequence: TGTGCCTGTGACGTACTGGGGGATACGCACACCGATAAACCCATCTTT. It specifies CACDVLGDTHTDKPIF.